The 2 T cell receptor beta chains below come from one sample, sequenced in a study of blood T cells in healthy people across ages. A sample-barcoded 5' primer and a J-beta primer mix were used in a second PCR of roughly 6 to 11 cycles. TCRdb called the 5' RACE reads again in MiXCR, with one record for every CDR3 protein. The table records about 1.6 million distinct CDR3 sequences, roughly 32% of them present only once. Sequenced sample: blood. These receptors all come from a woman aged 25 to 39 in good health.

The chain has TRBV7-3 and TRBJ2-2, with TRBD2 as a possible D gene (5 bases). This CDR3 has 14 residues. With 1 base removed from V and 8 bases from J, the gap between germline ends came to 11 bases. CDR1 is SGHTA and CDR2 is FQGTGA in the germline V gene. The CDR3 region is CASSLIRSGGELFF. The CDR3 DNA follows: TGTGCCAGCAGCTTAATACGGTCGGGAGGGGAGCTGTTTTTT. The full variable domain, completed using reference TRBV7-3 and TRBJ2-2, is GAGVSQTPSNKVTEKGKYVELRCDPISGHTALYWYRQSLGQGPEFLIYFQGTGAADDSGLPNDRFFAVRPEGSVSTLKIQRTERGDSAVYLCASSLIRSGGELFFGEGSRLTVL.

This clonotype was seen a few times. J is TRBJ2-3 and V is TRBV12-3 or TRBV12-4; 8 positions match TRBD2. The CDR3 is 17 amino acids. The V gene end was trimmed by 6 bases and the J gene end by 2 bases; junction bases not matched to a gene: 13. The CDR3, as DNA: TGTGCCAGCAGGACTACTCTGCGGGGGGCATTCACAGATACGCAGTATTTT. It yields the protein CASRTTLRGAFTDTQYF.